The rows below give T cell receptor beta chains drawn from one sample of a study of identical twins. TCRdb redid the calling of the 5' RACE reads with MiXCR, one entry per CDR3 protein. The sample shows 500,000 to 600,000 distinct CDR3 sequences, roughly a fifth of them seen only once. These sequences were also reported in another study, on T cells expressing NK-cell markers.

Material: CD4+ T cells sorted from blood. All receptors derive from a woman aged 18 to 35 in good health. Both conserved end residues are part of each CDR3. D genes are given only for firm matches. Clone size is stated in some rows and not others, as once, few, many or a class when expanded.

J gene | clone size | V gene | D gene | CDR3 protein | CDR3 DNA
TRBJ1-2 | . | TRBV7-2 | . | CASSLGAATAYGYTF | TGTGCCAGCAGCTTAGGAGCGGCGACAGCCTATGGCTACACCTTC
TRBJ1-2 | few | TRBV12-3/TRBV12-4 | TRBD1 | CASSLGGQDNYGYTF | TGTGCCAGCAGTTTAGGTGGACAGGACAACTATGGCTACACCTTC
TRBJ2-3 | . | TRBV20-1 | TRBD2 | CSAGRDTDTQYF | TGCAGTGCCGGGAGGGACACAGATACGCAGTATTTT
TRBJ2-1 | many | TRBV12-3/TRBV12-4 | . | CASSFQASTYNEQFF | TGTGCCAGCAGTTTTCAGGCTTCCACCTACAATGAGCAGTTCTTC
TRBJ2-7 | few | TRBV5-1 | . | CASSLGTSTSYEQYF | TGCGCCAGCAGCTTGGGCACGTCGACCTCCTACGAGCAGTACTTC
TRBJ2-7 | few | TRBV12-3/TRBV12-4 | TRBD2 | CASSFLAGEREQYF | TGTGCCAGCAGTTTCCTAGCGGGAGAGAGGGAGCAGTACTTC
TRBJ1-1 | . | TRBV5-1 | TRBD1 | CASSSFGRTGMNTEAFF | TGCGCCAGCAGCTCTTTCGGCCGGACAGGGATGAACACTGAAGCTTTCTTT
TRBJ2-3 | . | TRBV10-3 | TRBD2 | CAISLTSGGFTDTQYF | TGTGCCATCAGCCTGACTAGCGGGGGATTCACAGATACGCAGTATTTT
TRBJ2-7 | few | TRBV18 | . | CASSPPSWTYEQYF | TGTGCCAGCTCACCACCGAGTTGGACCTACGAGCAGTACTTC
TRBJ1-2 | . | TRBV3-1 | . | CASSPRNAPNYGYTF | TGTGCCAGCAGCCCACGAAATGCTCCTAACTATGGCTACACCTTC
TRBJ2-7 | . | TRBV10-1 | . | CASSGPGRNEQYF | TGCGCCAGCTCCGGACCTGGAAGGAACGAGCAGTACTTC
TRBJ2-2 | few | TRBV3-1 | . | CASSQVPRTGELFF | TGTGCCAGCAGCCAAGTTCCGCGGACCGGGGAGCTGTTTTTT
TRBJ2-7 | few | TRBV15 | TRBD2 | CATSKGLAGFLGEQYF | TGTGCCACCAGCAAGGGACTAGCGGGTTTCCTCGGGGAGCAGTACTTC
TRBJ2-1 | . | TRBV9 | . | CASSAYMSSYNEQFF | TGTGCCAGCAGCGCCTACATGAGCTCCTACAATGAGCAGTTCTTC
TRBJ2-3 | . | TRBV12-3/TRBV12-4 | . | CASSTRFRGANTDTQYF | TGTGCCAGCAGTACCAGATTCAGGGGGGCGAACACAGATACGCAGTATTTT
TRBJ2-5 | many | TRBV7-2 | . | CASSLNRETQYF | TGTGCCAGCAGCTTAAATAGGGAGACCCAGTACTTC
TRBJ2-5 | few | TRBV6-2/TRBV6-3 | TRBD2 | CASSYSNGRAETQYF | TGTGCCAGCAGTTACTCGAACGGGAGGGCGGAGACCCAGTACTTC
TRBJ2-5 | . | TRBV7-3 | . | CASSPGGSSGTQYF | TGTGCCAGCAGCCCTGGTGGGAGCTCAGGGACCCAGTACTTC
TRBJ1-4 | many | TRBV7-6 | . | CASSPQATSNEKLFF | TGTGCCAGCAGCCCCCAGGCGACCTCTAATGAAAAACTGTTTTTT
TRBJ1-5 | few | TRBV5-1 | . | CASSLPQSLNQPQHF | TGCGCCAGCAGCTTGCCCCAGAGCCTCAATCAGCCCCAGCATTTT
TRBJ2-7 | . | TRBV20-1 | TRBD1 | CSVTRDRGREQYF | TGCAGTGTTACCCGGGACAGGGGGCGCGAGCAGTACTTC
TRBJ2-3 | . | TRBV24-1 | . | CATSDSSRVEDTQYF | TGTGCCACCAGTGATTCATCAAGGGTGGAAGATACGCAGTATTTT